Presented here are 5 T cell receptor beta chains from one specimen sequenced in a study of blood T cells in healthy people across ages. Together with a sample-barcoded 5' primer, a J-beta primer mix was included in a second PCR lasting about 7 to 12 cycles. TCRdb passed the 5' RACE reads through MiXCR, listing each CDR3 protein once. Of around 1,000,000 distinct CDR3 sequences in the sample, roughly 24% were seen once. The sample was also linked to a second study, of T cells of mothers and their children.

Sequencing was carried out using blood. These receptors came from a girl aged 2-15 years in good health.

This chain connects TRBV6-2 or TRBV6-3 to TRBJ2-1, with 12 bases lining up with TRBD2. The CDR3 totals 17 residues. Germline V gene data show CDR1 as MNHEY and CDR2 as SVGEGT. Trimming removed 1 base from V and 6 bases from J; junction bases left unmatched: 7. In DNA form, the CDR3 reads TGTGCCAGCAGTTACTTTCTAGCGGGAGGGCCCGGCAATGAGCAGTTCTTC. Its protein is CASSYFLAGGPGNEQFF.

CDR3 nucleotides: TGTGCCAGCAGAGGGTGGGGGCTACGACGGATCAACAATGAGCAGTTCTTC. It translates to CASRGWGLRRINNEQFF. V is TRBV11-2 and J is TRBJ2-1; tentative D call: TRBD1 (6 bases). This CDR3 has 17 residues. CDR1 and CDR2 (germline): SGHAT, FQNNGV. Between the trimmed V and J ends, which lost 6 bases and 5 bases, there was a span of 23 bases.

This clonotype was seen only a few times. The genes are TRBV25-1 and TRBJ1-1, with 7 nucleotides matching TRBD1. The CDR3 runs to 12 residues. The trim removed 7 bases at V and 5 bases at J, leaving 4 bases unmatched. Germline V CDR1 and CDR2: MGHDK, SYGVNS. Here the CDR3 reads CASKQGWTEAFF. CDR3 sequence (DNA): TGTGCCAGCAAACAGGGGTGGACTGAAGCTTTCTTT. The full variable domain, with the rest looked up from reference TRBV25-1 and TRBJ1-1, is EADIYQTPRYLVIGTGKKITLECSQTMGHDKMYWYQQDPGMELHLIHYSYGVNSTEKGDLSSESTVSRIRTEHFPLTLESARPSHTSQYLCASKQGWTEAFFGQGTRLTVV.

In its sample, this clonotype was seen a few times. The rearrangement links TRBV7-2 to TRBJ2-1; 9 nucleotides line up with TRBD1. This CDR3 region has 17 residues. J gave up 2 bases and V 6 bases, and 11 bases lay outside the gene matches. Per germline, CDR1 SGHTA and CDR2 FQGNSA. CDR3 DNA sequence: TGTGCCAGCAGTCGAACCACCGGGACAGGGACCTACAATGAGCAGTTCTTC. This gives the protein CASSRTTGTGTYNEQFF.

This clonotype was counted between two and nine times. The chain combines TRBV10-1 with TRBJ2-5; no firm D call. With the DNA end fitting TRBJ2-7 better, the J assignment may be wrong. The CDR3 totals 15 residues. In germline, CDR1 is WNHNN, CDR2 SYGVQD (reference sequence). The CDR3 is CASSESLLSSYEQYF. The DNA for the CDR3 is TGCGCCAGCAGTGAGTCTTTACTATCCTCCTACGAGCAGTACTTC.